The subject of this entry is one T cell receptor delta chain. The sample belongs to a study of gamma-delta T cells after stem cell transplantation. TCRdb reprocessed the RT-PCR reads using CATT. The sample lists about 1,300 delta-chain clones; approximately 14% were seen once. The clonotype comes from a human donor. It is not recorded whose cells these are; they may come from a transplant donor. Sample: gamma-delta T cells.

CDR3 loop: CAFFSSRERGTDKLIF. CDR3 nucleotide sequence: TGTGCCTTTTTCTCGTCGCGGGAGAGAGGAACCGATAAACTCATCTTT. The genes are TRDV3 and TRDJ1; D is unclear. V was trimmed by 2 bases and J by 2 bases, leaving 21 bases between them. The CDR3 loop spans 16 amino acids. From germline, CDR1 is TVYSNPD and CDR2 GDNSRS (reference sequence).